This entry describes one TCR beta chain. The antigen remains undetermined. This sample was taken from a study of T cells in Graves' hyperthyroidism and ophthalmopathy. Notes on the study in general: Blood also held most thyroid clonotypes expanded beyond 0.001.

Graves' hyperthyroidism was deemed stable given no ophthalmopathy progression within 18 months. The investigators amplified TCR beta CDR3 regions from RNA transcripts. Carried out on the TCR CDR3, a first-round RT-PCR used the HTBI primer set. TCRdb used MiXCR to reprocess the multiplex PCR reads, holding one entry per CDR3 protein. The table includes about 620,000 distinct CDR3 sequences, about 16% detected once. This clonotype was sampled from a woman aged 25 to 39 with Graves' hyperthyroidism. The sequenced sample was blood.

CDR3 sequence (DNA): TGTGCCAGCAGCCAAAGTAGCTCTAGCACAGATACGCAGTATTTT. Translated: CASSQSSSSTDTQYF. J is TRBJ2-3 and V is TRBV6-1; D uncertain. V gave up 6 bases and J gave up 0 bases, with 13 bases separating them. The germline V gene has CDR1 MNHNS and CDR2 SASEGT. The CDR3 is 15 residues long.